This TCR beta chain derives from a study of T cell responses to AZD1222 COVID-19 vaccine. J gave up 2 bases and V 5 bases, and 6 bases lay outside the gene matches. Germline V gives CDR1 SGHVS, CDR2 FNYEAQ. This CDR3 spans 15 amino acids. Profiling relied on immunoSEQ multiplex PCR, and the TCRdb table lists in-frame clones only, not all of them. The data show fewer than 55,000 clones, 83% seen once. The chain joins TRBV7-6 to TRBJ2-3; 8 nucleotides agree with TRBD2. The receptor was derived from an adult in good health. Sequences were derived from peripheral blood, sampled on day 0 of AZD1222 vaccination. The CDR3 loop is CASSMGLGNTDTQYF. The DNA of the CDR3 is TGTGCCAGCAGCATGGGACTAGGGAACACAGATACGCAGTATTTT.